This TCR beta chain was retrieved from a study of monozygotic twins with inflammatory bowel disease. Study-level results: Versus healthy twins, IBD patients showed fewer clonotypes shared with others, especially with disease activity.

For this clonotype: Its specificity is not known.

TCRdb processed the 5' RACE reads again and assigns one entry to each CDR3 protein, with no DNA. The sample table sets out about 200,000 distinct CDR3 sequences. CDR1 and CDR2 (germline): SEHNR, FQNEAQ (reference sequence). CDR3 length equals 12 residues. The chain employs TRBV7-9 and TRBJ2-7. Material: blood. This TCR was sampled from a human donor with ulcerative colitis or Crohn's disease, or a healthy co-twin of an affected twin (not recorded which). The CDR3 sequence: CASSYLSYEQYF.